The clone carrying this TCR beta chain was counted between two and nine times. The antigen is not known. This sample is part of a study of beta chain features in type 1 diabetes. Study-level findings and limits: The study found that naive, central memory and Treg TCRB repertoires appeared more similar in patients than in healthy donors.

The investigators reverse transcribed all of the isolated RNA, so they sequenced expressed TCRB transcripts. Read counts averaged approximately 3.6 million for samples of naive, central memory and regulatory T cells. Sequencing used immunoSEQ multiplex PCR; TCRdb keeps in-frame clones, though not all of them. Of under 400,000 clones listed, around 12% are singletons. It was one heparinised blood draw, averaging about 110 mL, that each donor gave. Sorted populations were all over 95% pure. The CDR3 extends over 12 amino acids. In germline, CDR1 is MGHDK, CDR2 SYGVNS. V was trimmed by 4 bases and J by 10 bases, leaving 11 bases between them.

The TCR originated in a man younger than 35 in good health. The V gene is TRBV25-1, the J gene TRBJ2-1, with D unresolved. Source material: naive CD4+ T cells from blood. CDR3 protein: CASSAGSREQFF. The DNA of the CDR3 is TGTGCCAGCAGTGCAGGTTCTCGGGAGCAGTTCTTC.